This passage covers 8 T cell receptor beta chains from one sample sequenced in a study of metastatic and nonmetastatic thyroid tumors. TCRdb reassembled clones from the PCR reads with MiXCR. Of under 35,000 clones in the sample, 15% to 20% were seen once. No treatment had been given to any patient before thyroid surgery. The sequencing sample was made of blood. The receptors derive from a female donor with papillary thyroid cancer or a benign thyroid nodule (not recorded which). Some clones in this sample may be carry-over from other donors' samples.

This clone was counted at least ten times. The chain uses TRBV27 and TRBJ2-7; 7 positions agree with TRBD1. There are 14 residues in the CDR3. CDR1 MNHEY and CDR2 SMNVEV come from the germline V gene (reference sequence). Trimming took 4 bases from V and 1 from J; bases not matched to a gene: 4. CDR3 in amino acids: CASSSGTVSYEQYF. The DNA of the CDR3 is TGTGCCAGCAGTTCCGGGACAGTGTCCTACGAGCAGTACTTC.

This clone has ten or more counts. The rearrangement joins TRBV18 to TRBJ2-2; D remains unclear. The CDR3 is 12 residues long. V was cut by 2 bases and J by 7 bases, with 5 bases left in between. The germline V gene has CDR1 KGHSH and CDR2 LQKENI. The CDR3 loop is CASSPYVGELFF. The DNA for the CDR3 is TGTGCCAGCTCACCATATGTCGGGGAGCTGTTTTTT.

This clone was counted between two and nine times. The chain uses TRBV6-4 and TRBJ2-3, with 8 positions matching TRBD2. Trimming removed 3 bases from V and 0 bases from J; junction bases left unmatched: 5. Germline assignment: CDR1 MRHNA and CDR2 SNTAGT. The CDR3 loop spans 16 amino acids. CDR3: CASSEQSGGSTDTQYF. CDR3 bases: TGTGCCAGCAGTGAACAAAGCGGGGGCAGCACAGATACGCAGTATTTT.

The table lists this clone with a few counts. The V and J genes are TRBV6-1 and TRBJ2-7; TRBD2 might be the D (5 bases). The germline gives CDR1 MNHNS, CDR2 SASEGT. CDR3 length: 15 amino acids. V dropped 5 bases and J dropped 4 bases, with 18 bases sitting between them. CDR3 nucleotides: TGTGCCAGCAGTAATGGAGCTGCGGGCACGTACGAGCAGTACTTC. Protein product: CASSNGAAGTYEQYF.

This clone has ten or more counts. CDR3 protein: CASSYSRGAHEQYF. The CDR3 bases are TGTGCCAGCAGTTACTCGAGGGGGGCCCACGAGCAGTACTTC. V gene TRBV6-5 combines with J gene TRBJ2-7, with D tentatively TRBD1 or TRBD2 (6 bases each). The CDR3 extends over 14 amino acids. V was trimmed by 0 bases and J by 5 bases, leaving 11 bases between them. Germline V gene lookup returns CDR1 MNHEY and CDR2 SVGAGI.

This clone was seen repeatedly, ten times or more. A much larger clone sits a single nucleotide away, making a read error possible. The gene calls are TRBV7-2 and TRBJ2-7, with D hard to call. The CDR3 has 13 residues. Germline values: CDR1 SGHTA, CDR2 FQGNSA. CDR3 sequence (DNA): TGTGCCAGCAGCTTAGGAGGCAGCGACGAGCAGCACTTC. Protein sequence: CASSLGGSDEQHF.

Many counts were recorded for this clone. Here the CDR3 DNA reads TGTGCCAGCAGGCGACTAGCGGGGGGCCCTAACACCGGGGAGCTGTTTTTT. This translates into CASRRLAGGPNTGELFF. The rearrangement joins TRBV5-6 to TRBJ2-2; 13 positions match TRBD2. CDR1 is SGHDT and CDR2 is YYEEEE in the germline V gene. With V trimmed by 5 bases and J by 2 bases, 6 bases remained unmatched. The CDR3 spans 17 residues.

This clone has only a few counts. The chain uses TRBV6-1 and TRBJ2-6; 8 bases fit TRBD1. The germline gives CDR1 MNHNS, CDR2 SASEGT. This CDR3 comprises 15 residues. V lost 8 bases, J lost 2 bases, and 5 bases stayed unmatched. The CDR3 here is CASQGAITGANVLTF. In nucleotides, the CDR3 is TGTGCCAGCCAGGGGGCGATAACTGGGGCCAACGTCCTGACTTTC.